What follows is one T cell receptor beta chain and its context. Its antigen remains unknown. The source of the sample is a study of OX40 agonist ivuxolimab in advanced cancers. Study-wide findings and caveats: Expanded clones tended on average to be more numerous among CD8+ T cells than CD4+. Blood T cells, both CD4+ and CD8+, expanded clonally by week 6 at 0.1 to 3.0 mg/kg. Partial responders at 0.1-3.0 mg/kg showed near-lowest clonal expansion.

Trimming stripped 3 bases from V and 2 bases from J, with 8 bases between. The CDR3 length is 13 residues. Per germline, CDR1 SGHNT and CDR2 YYREEE (reference sequence). Method: immunoSEQ multiplex PCR; TCRdb's copy keeps in-frame clones and lacks some. The top ten clones hold 20% to 30% of a sample with approximately 28,000 clones, about 83% of them seen once. Sample: CD4+ or CD8+ T cells sorted from blood, taken in a trial of the OX40 agonist ivuxolimab. The chain employs TRBV5-4 and TRBJ2-5; a weak D match, TRBD1 (6 bases). The sequence came from an adult with an advanced solid tumor such as melanoma, head and neck, liver or kidney cancer. The CDR3 spells CASSSDRQETQYF. CDR3 coding DNA: TGTGCCAGCAGCTCGGACAGACAAGAGACCCAGTACTTC.